This passage covers 16 T cell receptor beta chains from one sample sequenced in a study of beta chain features in type 1 diabetes. Expressed TCRB transcripts got sequenced, as all isolated RNA was reverse transcribed. Clones were read by immunoSEQ multiplex PCR, and TCRdb kept only the in-frame ones, dropping some. The table records hundreds of thousands of clones, around an eighth of them present only once. No antigen has been identified for these receptors. Study-level points and caveats: All four CD4+ subsets of Type 1 diabetes patients contained TCRB CDR3s that were moderately but significantly shorter.

The sample comprised naive CD4+ T cells from blood. The receptor set was obtained from a young woman with type 1 diabetes.

The chain employs TRBV30 and TRBJ2-3; the match to TRBD1 covers 10 bases. The CDR3 totals 15 residues. Unmatched junction bases numbered 4, after V lost 0 bases and J lost 4 bases. Per the germline V gene, CDR1 is GTSNPN and CDR2 is SVGIG (reference sequence). The CDR3 protein is CAWSVWDRGPDTQYF. The CDR3, as DNA: TGTGCCTGGAGTGTATGGGACAGGGGCCCAGATACGCAGTATTTT.

The chain is built from TRBV9 and TRBJ2-1, with 9 bases aligning to TRBD1. CDR1 and CDR2 (germline): SGDLS, YYNGEE. The CDR3 is 17 amino acids. Germline trimming cut 3 bases from V and 9 bases from J; bases unmatched to any gene: 16. For the CDR3, the DNA is TGTGCCAGCAGCGCCACCGGCCGGGACAGGGTTCGGGGTGAGCAGTTCTTC. As protein: CASSATGRDRVRGEQFF.

This clone showed up just a few times. The chain has TRBV7-2 and TRBJ2-7; TRBD1 matches 10 bases. The CDR3 sequence is 14 residues long. Per the germline V gene, CDR1 is SGHTA and CDR2 is FQGNSA. The V gene end was trimmed by 4 bases and the J gene end by 7 bases; junction bases not matched to a gene: 7. DNA of the CDR3: TGTGCCAGCAGCTCCGGGACAGGGGCCCGGGAGCAGTACTTC. This encodes CASSSGTGAREQYF.

This clone was seen a few times. The chain combines TRBV2 with TRBJ1-6; D is uncertain. The V end was cut by 5 bases, the J end by 13 bases, with 15 bases between. Germline-derived CDR1 and CDR2 are SNHLY and FYNNEI. This CDR3 contains 13 residues. The chain's CDR3 is CASSTDGEVPLHF. The CDR3 coding sequence is TGTGCCAGCAGTACGGACGGGGAAGTCCCCCTCCACTTT.

The chain uses TRBV2 and TRBJ1-2; tentative D call: TRBD1 (6 bases). Trimming took 9 bases from V and 8 from J, leaving 16 bases between them. Looked up from germline, CDR1 is SNHLY and CDR2 is FYNNEI. This CDR3 has 12 residues. This CDR3 reads CASTGQPGGYTF. The DNA for the CDR3 is TGTGCCAGTACCGGACAGCCAGGGGGCTACACCTTC.

In its sample, this clone was seen a few times. The gene calls are TRBV28 and TRBJ2-3, with TRBD2 matching over 9 bases. The CDR3 has 16 residues. V lost 5 bases to trimming and J lost 5 bases; unmatched junction nucleotides: 11. From germline, CDR1 is MDHEN and CDR2 SYDVKM. CDR3 sequence: CASSPTGLAALDTQYF. DNA for the CDR3: TGTGCCAGCAGTCCAACGGGACTAGCAGCTTTAGATACGCAGTATTTT.

The CDR3 region has the DNA TGTGCCAGCACCAATTCGGGCAGGGTAGGCAATGAGCAGTTCTTC. Protein sequence: CASTNSGRVGNEQFF. The rearrangement links TRBV7-2 to TRBJ2-1, with D perhaps TRBD1 (5 bases). Germline V lookup: CDR1 SGHTA, CDR2 FQGNSA. Between the trimmed V and J ends, which lost 7 bases and 6 bases, there was a span of 19 bases. The CDR3 runs 15 residues.

The J gene is TRBJ2-1, the V gene TRBV25-1, with 10 bases fitting TRBD2. The CDR3 length is 14 residues. Germline V CDR1 and CDR2: MGHDK, SYGVNS. J lost 3 bases, V lost 8 bases, and 4 bases had no gene match. The CDR3 here is CASQTSGYYNEQFF. In nucleotides, the CDR3 is TGTGCCAGCCAGACTAGCGGGTACTACAATGAGCAGTTCTTC.

This clone came up a few times. This chain uses TRBV4-3 with TRBJ2-4; maybe TRBD1 (6 bases). V gave up 0 bases and J gave up 6 bases, with 15 bases separating them. The germline gives CDR1 LGHNA, CDR2 YSLEER. The length of the CDR3 is 16 residues. The CDR3 DNA sequence: TGCGCCAGCAGCCAAGATTGGCAGGGGTTGTCAAACATTCAGTACTTC. The encoded protein is CASSQDWQGLSNIQYF.

V usage is TRBV5-6 and J usage is TRBJ1-2; D is ambiguous. The CDR3 is made up of 15 amino acids. V was shortened by 4 bases and J by 6 bases, with 19 bases between the two germline ends. Germline V gene sequence: CDR1 SGHDT, CDR2 YYEEEE. The DNA of the CDR3 is TGTGCCAGCAGCGGCCACCCGGGGTTACGAGATGGCTACACCTTC. Residues: CASSGHPGLRDGYTF. The complete variable domain, with remaining parts taken from reference TRBV5-6 and TRBJ1-2, reads DAGVTQSPTHLIKTRGQQVTLRCSPKSGHDTVSWYQQALGQGPQFIFQYYEEEERQRGNFPDRFSGHQFPNYSSELNVNALLLGDSALYLCASSGHPGLRDGYTFGSGTRLTVV.

This clone was found a few times. The chain is built from TRBV7-3 and TRBJ2-1, with 11 bases fitting TRBD2. Germline V lookup: CDR1 SGHTA, CDR2 FQGTGA. V dropped 6 bases and J dropped 7; count of bases not matched to a gene: 5. This CDR3 region has 14 residues. The CDR3 loop is CASSKGTSGNEQFF. The CDR3 DNA is TGTGCCAGCAGTAAAGGGACTAGCGGTAATGAGCAGTTCTTC.

This sequence joins TRBV5-1 and TRBJ2-1; D uncertain. This CDR3 is 17 amino acids long. Germline CDR1 is SGHRS and CDR2 is YFSETQ. The V and J ends lost 3 bases and 0 bases respectively, with 16 bases between them. The CDR3 DNA reads TGCGCCAGCAGCTCTACCTTTTTCCCTAGCTCCTACAATGAGCAGTTCTTC. It encodes CASSSTFFPSSYNEQFF.

This rearrangement joins TRBV29-1 to TRBJ2-7; 8 positions agree with TRBD1. Trimming cost V 2 bases and J 5 bases; bases outside gene matches: 14. The length of the CDR3 is 16 residues. CDR1 SQVTM and CDR2 ANQGSEA come from the germline V gene. For the CDR3, the DNA is TGCAGCGTTGAATTCCGGCAGGGGGCGACCAGGGACGAGCAGTACTTC. Translation: CSVEFRQGATRDEQYF.

This clone came up a few times. J is TRBJ1-4 and V is TRBV29-1, with D unresolved. This CDR3 is built from 10 residues. Per germline, CDR1 SQVTM and CDR2 ANQGSEA. The V gene lost 5 bases and the J gene lost 8 bases, with 6 bases spanning the gap. The CDR3 loop reads CSVFREKLFF. CDR3 in DNA: TGCAGCGTTTTTCGGGAAAAACTGTTTTTT.

This clone has a handful of counts. CDR3 protein: CAKGGGGESAYGYTF. The DNA of the CDR3 is TGTGCCAAGGGAGGAGGGGGCGAATCTGCCTATGGCTACACCTTC. The chain couples TRBV2 to TRBJ1-2; 7 positions match TRBD1. There are 15 residues in the CDR3. J gave up 4 bases and V 10 bases, and 15 bases lay outside the gene matches. In germline, CDR1 is SNHLY, CDR2 FYNNEI.

This clone came up a few times. The V and J genes are TRBV5-1 and TRBJ2-3; D might be TRBD2 (6 bases). CDR3 length: 13 residues. V lost 3 bases and J 6 bases, leaving 11 bases between the germline ends. Germline V gives CDR1 SGHRS, CDR2 YFSETQ. CDR3 sequence reads: CASSWVRGDTQYF. Here the CDR3 DNA reads TGCGCCAGCAGCTGGGTCCGGGGGGATACGCAGTATTTT.